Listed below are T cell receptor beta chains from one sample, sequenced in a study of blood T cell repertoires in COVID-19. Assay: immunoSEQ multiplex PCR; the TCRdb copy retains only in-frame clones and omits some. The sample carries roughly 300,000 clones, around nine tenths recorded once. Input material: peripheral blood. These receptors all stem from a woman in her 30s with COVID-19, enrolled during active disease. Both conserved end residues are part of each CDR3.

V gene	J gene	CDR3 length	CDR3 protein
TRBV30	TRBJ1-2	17	CAWSVVRRGSHNYGYTF
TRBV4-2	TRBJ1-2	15	CASSQDFQTNYGYTF
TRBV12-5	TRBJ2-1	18	CASGLVAGRGGQDNEQFF
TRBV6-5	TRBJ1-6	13	CATWEPIISPLHF
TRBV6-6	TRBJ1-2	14	CASTPSGQSHGYTF
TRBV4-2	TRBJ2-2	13	CASSPGSLGELFF
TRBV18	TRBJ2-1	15	CASSLRDNKHNEQFF
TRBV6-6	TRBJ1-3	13	CASSGTPGNTIYF
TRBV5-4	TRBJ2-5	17	CASSLDNRLAGAETQYF
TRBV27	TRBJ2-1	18	CASSLYGINGGSYNEQFF
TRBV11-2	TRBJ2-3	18	CASSLVSLLAGATGTQYF
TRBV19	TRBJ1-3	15	CASSILAEPGNTIYF
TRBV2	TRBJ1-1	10	CASSQKEAFF
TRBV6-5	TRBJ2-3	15	CASSAPRWITDTQYF
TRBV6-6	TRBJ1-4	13	CASSYRGQEKLFF
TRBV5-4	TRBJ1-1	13	CASSLGWQNEAFF
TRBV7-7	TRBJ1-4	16	CASSSNYRGDDEKLFF
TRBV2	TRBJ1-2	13	CASSLTGGSGYTF
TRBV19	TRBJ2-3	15	CASSIRLAGVDTQYF
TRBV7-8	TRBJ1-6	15	CASSLRGTIDSPLHF
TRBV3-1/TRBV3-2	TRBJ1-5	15	CASSLGTFSNQPQHF
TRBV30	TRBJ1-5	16	CAWSGGSGQRNQPQHF
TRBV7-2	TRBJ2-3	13	CASSLVTSDTQYF
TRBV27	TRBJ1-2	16	CASSRRTGTQSYGYTF
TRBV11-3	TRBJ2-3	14	CASSLAGGPDTQYF
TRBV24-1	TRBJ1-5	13	CATSDLGKGTQHF
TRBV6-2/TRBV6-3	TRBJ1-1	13	CASSYGRSTEAFF
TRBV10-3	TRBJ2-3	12	CAIRGDTDTQYF